Shown below are 4 T cell receptor beta chains from a single sample sequenced in a study of blood T cell repertoires in COVID-19. Some clones are missing from TCRdb's copy, which holds only in-frame ones; the method was immunoSEQ multiplex PCR. The data hold 200,000 to 300,000 clones, with approximately 86% observed a single time. The specimen sequenced was PBMCs or T cells enriched from blood (not recorded which). These receptors all come from a woman between 18 and 29 years old who had recovered from COVID-19.

The chain is built from TRBV19 and TRBJ2-1, with D unclear. The CDR3 loop spans 16 amino acids. Trimming took 3 bases from V and 4 from J, leaving 16 bases between them. Germline V gene lookup returns CDR1 LNHDA and CDR2 SQIVND (reference sequence). The CDR3 sequence is CASSMMDPVGYNEQFF. The CDR3 nucleotides read TGTGCCAGTAGTATGATGGATCCAGTCGGGTACAATGAGCAGTTCTTC.

The chain links TRBV28 to TRBJ1-5; D is ambiguous. The V end was cut by 2 bases, the J end by 0 bases, with 8 bases between. Germline assignment: CDR1 MDHEN and CDR2 SYDVKM. There are 15 residues in the CDR3. CDR3 sequence: CASSLGPYSNQPQHF. The DNA of the CDR3 is TGTGCCAGCAGTTTAGGGCCATATAGCAATCAGCCCCAGCATTTT.

The chain recombines TRBV9 with TRBJ1-1, with D perhaps matching TRBD1 (6 bases). V shed 0 bases and J shed 6 bases, with 15 bases lying between them. Germline CDR1 and CDR2: SGDLS and YYNGEE. This CDR3 contains 15 residues. As DNA, the CDR3 is TGTGCCAGCAGCGTAGGGGCAGGGGCGCGTGCTGAAGCTTTCTTT. It yields the protein CASSVGAGARAEAFF.

The chain links TRBV19 to TRBJ1-1; 9 bases agree with TRBD1. Per germline, CDR1 LNHDA and CDR2 SQIVND (reference sequence). The V and J ends lost 9 bases and 6 bases, in that order; junction bases with no gene match: 14. CDR3 length: 15 amino acids. The CDR3 nucleotides read TGTGCCAGCAAGGGGGCCGGGACAGGGTTCTCTGAAGCTTTCTTT. Protein sequence: CASKGAGTGFSEAFF.